The clone carrying this T cell receptor (beta chain) was seen only a few times. TCRdb processed the PCR reads anew with MiXCR; each CDR3 protein has one entry. The table lists 300,000 to 400,000 distinct CDR3 sequences, over 20% of them singletons. These data are taken from a study of molecular identifiers for immune sequencing clone quantification. V gave up 4 bases and J gave up 2 bases, with 14 bases separating them. The CDR3 has 15 amino acids. The TCR was taken from a human donor in good health. Some libraries in this study had Jurkat cell RNA spiked in. The chain recombines TRBV12-3 or TRBV12-4 with TRBJ2-5; D possibly corresponds to TRBD2 (5 bases). The sample was naive CD8+ T cells from blood, with Jurkat cell RNA spiked in. Subset denoted: FACS-sorted CD8+CD4-CCR7+CD45RA+ naive T cells. The CDR3 coding sequence is TGTGCCAGCAGTTCCATGGTGGACTGGCAAGAGACCCAGTACTTC. Its protein product is CASSSMVDWQETQYF.